Reported below is one T cell receptor (beta chain). Antigen specificity is unknown. This record comes from a study of T cell responses to AZD1222 COVID-19 vaccine. Overall study findings and caveats: Unmutated variant regions are reportedly targeted by nearly half of spike-specific TCRs. Clonal diversity was possibly underestimated, and the donors were mostly white British, with more females.

There are 16 residues in the CDR3. V was pared by 3 bases and J by 0 bases, with 6 bases of the junction left unmatched. The germline V gene encodes CDR1 GTSNPN and CDR2 SVGIG (reference sequence). The method was immunoSEQ multiplex PCR; TCRdb's version includes in-frame clones alone and lacks a portion of them. The sample contains some 66,000 clones, less than 90% of which appear only once. The TCR sequence derives from an adult in good health. The gene calls are TRBV30 and TRBJ2-2; 8 bases are a match to TRBD2. The specimen comprised peripheral blood, sampled on day 0 of AZD1222 vaccination. The CDR3 sequence is CAWRYSGRANTGELFF. The CDR3 region has the DNA TGTGCCTGGAGATACAGCGGGAGAGCGAACACCGGGGAGCTGTTTTTT.